The TCR beta chain described here comes from a study of Graves' ophthalmopathy and Graves' hyperthyroidism. This clonotype was counted between two and nine times. Its antigen remains unknown. Because the CDR3 is missing its conserved closing phenylalanine or tryptophan, this is likely a read error. The limits of the CDR3 on the DNA are not certain, so only TCRdb's listed CDR3 is given. Amplification of TCR beta CDR3 regions used RNA transcripts. The workflow started with a first-round RT-PCR run with HTBI primers and then moved on to a second-round multiplex PCR. TCRdb reprocessed the multiplex PCR reads via MiXCR and lists one record per CDR3 protein. The sample contains 400,000 to 500,000 distinct CDR3 sequences, around a fifth of which appear only once. Findings and caveats of the study: With roughly 88% sensitivity and over 65% specificity, a 13-signature model separated ophthalmopathy from stable hyperthyroidism. Both a roughly 65% sensitivity and a 72.22% specificity characterized the model's predictions of ophthalmopathy progression.

The CDR3 totals 19 residues, both ends included. From germline, CDR1 is SGDLS and CDR2 YYNGEE. Hyperthyroidism showing no ophthalmopathy within 18 months of follow-up was stable. Clinical symptoms, serum thyroxine, TRAb, thyroid ultrasound and orbital computed tomography determined diagnosis. This clonotype was sampled from a woman aged 18-30 years with stable Graves' hyperthyroidism. The rearrangement links TRBV9 to TRBJ1-2. Specimen: peripheral blood. This chain's CDR3 is CASSVGNQIYGGGPGGAAL.